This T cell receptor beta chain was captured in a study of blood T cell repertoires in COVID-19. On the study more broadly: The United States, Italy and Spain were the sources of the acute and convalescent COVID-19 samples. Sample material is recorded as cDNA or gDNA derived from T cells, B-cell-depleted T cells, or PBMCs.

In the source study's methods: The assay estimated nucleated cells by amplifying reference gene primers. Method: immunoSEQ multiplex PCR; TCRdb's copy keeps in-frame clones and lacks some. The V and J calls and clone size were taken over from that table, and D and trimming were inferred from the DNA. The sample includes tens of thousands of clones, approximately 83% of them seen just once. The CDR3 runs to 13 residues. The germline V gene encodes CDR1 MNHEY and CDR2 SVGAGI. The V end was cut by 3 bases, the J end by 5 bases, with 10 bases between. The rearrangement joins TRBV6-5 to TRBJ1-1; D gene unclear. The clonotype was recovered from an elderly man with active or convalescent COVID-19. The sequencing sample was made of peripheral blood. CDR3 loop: CASSYEGRTEAFF. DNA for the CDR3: TGTGCCAGCAGTTATGAGGGAAGGACTGAAGCTTTCTTT.